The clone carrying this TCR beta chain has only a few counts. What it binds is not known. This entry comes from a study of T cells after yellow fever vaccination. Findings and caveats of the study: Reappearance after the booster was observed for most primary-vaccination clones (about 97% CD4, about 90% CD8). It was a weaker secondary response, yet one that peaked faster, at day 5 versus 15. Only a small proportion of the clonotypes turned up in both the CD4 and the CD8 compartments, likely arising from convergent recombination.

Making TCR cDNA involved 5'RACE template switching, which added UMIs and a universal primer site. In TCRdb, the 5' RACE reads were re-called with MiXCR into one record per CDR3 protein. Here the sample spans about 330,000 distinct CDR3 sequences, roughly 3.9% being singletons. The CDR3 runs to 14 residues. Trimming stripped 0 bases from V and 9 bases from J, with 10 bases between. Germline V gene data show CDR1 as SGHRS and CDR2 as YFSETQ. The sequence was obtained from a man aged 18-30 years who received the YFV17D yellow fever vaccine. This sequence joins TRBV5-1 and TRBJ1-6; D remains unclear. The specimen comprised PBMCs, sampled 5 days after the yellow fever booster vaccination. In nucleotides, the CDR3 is TGCGCCAGCAGCTTGGTTGGGTCGGGTTCACCCCTCCACTTT. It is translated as CASSLVGSGSPLHF. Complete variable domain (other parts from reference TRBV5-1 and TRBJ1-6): KAGVTQTPRYLIKTRGQQVTLSCSPISGHRSVSWYQQTPGQGLQFLFEYFSETQRNKGNFPGRFSGRQFSNSRSEMNVSTLELGDSALYLCASSLVGSGSPLHFGNGTRLTVT.